A selection of T cell receptor beta chains follows, all from one sample in a study of blood T cell repertoires in COVID-19. The data were produced by immunoSEQ multiplex PCR, yet TCRdb's version contains in-frame clones alone and is incomplete. The table records fewer than 80,000 clones, about 88% of them present only once. The sequencing input was peripheral blood. The receptors shown here come from a human donor in a cohort sampled during active COVID-19. CDR3s include the opening cysteine and the closing phenylalanine or tryptophan. D genes are given only for firm matches. Only some rows state a clone size, as once, few, many or a class for expanded clones.

v_gene	d_gene	abundance	j_gene	CDR3aa	CDR3nt
TRBV7-3	.	.	TRBJ2-7	CASSLEGGAGEQYF	TGTGCCAGCAGCTTAGAGGGTGGAGCTGGCGAGCAGTACTTC
TRBV5-4	TRBD2	.	TRBJ2-7	CASRDRGSRYEQYF	TGTGCCAGCAGGGACCGCGGGAGCCGCTACGAGCAGTACTTC
TRBV5-1	TRBD2	.	TRBJ2-5	CASGKLAGSQETQYF	TGCGCCAGCGGCAAGCTAGCGGGGTCCCAAGAGACCCAGTACTTC
TRBV7-2	TRBD1	.	TRBJ1-2	CASSLAGQELYGYTF	TGTGCCAGCAGCTTAGCGGGACAGGAACTCTATGGCTACACCTTC
TRBV6-4	.	few	TRBJ2-7	CASSTSRVLEQYF	.
TRBV4-1	.	.	TRBJ2-2	CASSQEGYGRGENTGELFF	TGCGCCAGCAGCCAAGAAGGTTACGGCAGGGGAGAGAACACCGGGGAGCTGTTTTTT
TRBV2	TRBD1	.	TRBJ2-1	CASNLGQGKFF	TGTGCCAGCAACCTTGGACAGGGAAAGTTCTTC
TRBV27	TRBD1	few	TRBJ1-2	CASSPGTVGYTF	TGTGCCAGCAGCCCGGGGACAGTTGGCTACACCTTC
TRBV11-2	TRBD1	.	TRBJ2-1	CASSVQGNEQFF	TGTGCCAGCAGCGTACAGGGGAATGAGCAGTTCTTC
TRBV7-8	TRBD1	.	TRBJ1-2	CASSFQGQNYGYTF	TGTGCCAGCAGCTTCCAGGGACAGAACTATGGCTACACCTTC
TRBV5-1	.	.	TRBJ2-3	CASSSLSTDTQYF	TGCGCCAGCAGCTCCCTTAGCACAGATACGCAGTATTTT
TRBV18	.	.	TRBJ1-1	CASSPNRDTEAFF	TGTGCCAGCTCACCAAACAGGGACACTGAAGCTTTCTTT
TRBV11-2	.	.	TRBJ1-3	CASSLDRVPGNTIYF	TGTGCCAGCAGCTTAGACAGGGTTCCAGGAAACACCATATATTTT
TRBV27	.	.	TRBJ2-1	CASSPGREPSYNEQFF	TGTGCCAGCAGTCCCGGAAGGGAGCCCTCCTACAATGAGCAGTTCTTC
TRBV7-9	TRBD1	.	TRBJ1-2	CAGRDRDLYGYTF	TGTGCCGGCCGGGACAGGGACCTCTATGGCTACACCTTC
TRBV19	.	once	TRBJ1-5	CASRRGGAGNQPQHF	TGTGCCAGTAGACGCGGGGGGGCCGGGAATCAGCCCCAGCATTTT
TRBV19	TRBD2	once	TRBJ2-3	CASSSRTSGGAEDTQYF	TGTGCCAGTAGTTCCCGGACTAGCGGGGGGGCTGAGGATACGCAGTATTTT
TRBV30	TRBD2	.	TRBJ2-1	CAWSAGTSGGYEQFF	TGTGCCTGGAGTGCCGGGACTAGCGGGGGATATGAGCAGTTCTTC
TRBV4-1	.	.	TRBJ2-7	CASSQTSLYEQYF	TGCGCCAGCAGCCAAACGAGTCTCTACGAGCAGTACTTC
TRBV5-5	.	once	TRBJ2-3	CASSLEPTSTDTQYF	TGTGCCAGCAGCTTGGAGCCGACTAGCACAGATACGCAGTATTTT
TRBV6-5	.	.	TRBJ1-2	CASRAGHGYTF	TGTGCCAGCAGAGCGGGGCATGGCTACACCTTC
TRBV5-1	.	.	TRBJ2-2	CASSLGEGDTGELFF	TGCGCCAGCAGCTTGGGGGAAGGGGACACCGGGGAGCTGTTTTTT
TRBV10-3	.	.	TRBJ2-1	CATLGGGGNNEQFF	TGTGCCACCCTTGGGGGCGGCGGAAACAATGAGCAGTTCTTC
TRBV11-3	.	.	TRBJ2-2	CASSQGGELFF	TGTGCCAGCAGCCAGGGGGGGGAGCTGTTTTTT
TRBV6-5	.	.	TRBJ2-1	CASRRESSYNEQFF	TGTGCCAGCAGACGGGAGAGCTCCTACAATGAGCAGTTCTTC
TRBV7-9	TRBD1	.	TRBJ1-6	CASSPTGAPSYNSPLHF	TGTGCCAGCAGCCCGACAGGGGCCCCCTCCTATAATTCACCCCTCCACTTT
TRBV2	.	.	TRBJ1-3	CASSETPGAMDTIYF	TGTGCCAGCAGTGAGACTCCAGGGGCTATGGACACCATATATTTT
TRBV7-9	.	.	TRBJ2-3	CASSLSGSTDTQYF	TGTGCCAGCAGCTTAAGCGGATCCACAGATACGCAGTATTTT
TRBV27	.	.	TRBJ2-5	CASSLSAQETQYF	TGTGCCAGCAGTTTATCGGCCCAAGAGACCCAGTACTTC
TRBV6-5	.	.	TRBJ1-1	CASSHSSIQGNTEAFF	TGTGCCAGCAGTCACTCGAGCATACAGGGGAACACTGAAGCTTTCTTT
TRBV20-1	.	.	TRBJ2-1	CSASFGLRYNEQFF	TGCAGTGCTAGTTTCGGACTACGTTACAATGAGCAGTTCTTC
TRBV7-6	TRBD2	.	TRBJ2-1	CASSSSGGFYNEQFF	TGTGCCAGCAGCTCTAGCGGGGGTTTCTACAATGAGCAGTTCTTC
TRBV18	TRBD2	.	TRBJ2-1	CASSPPLAGAYNEQFF	TGTGCCAGCTCACCACCGCTAGCGGGGGCATACAATGAGCAGTTCTTC
TRBV6-6	TRBD1	.	TRBJ1-6	CASSLDRGKPSPLHF	TGTGCCAGCAGTTTAGACAGGGGCAAACCTTCACCCCTCCACTTT
TRBV7-6	.	.	TRBJ1-3	CASSLDSIGNTIYF	TGTGCCAGCAGCTTAGACAGCATTGGAAACACCATATATTTT
TRBV6-6	.	.	TRBJ1-1	CASSSPYQGMNTEAFF	TGTGCCAGCAGTTCCCCCTATCAGGGTATGAACACTGAAGCTTTCTTT
TRBV5-1	.	.	TRBJ1-3	CASTGGGASGNTIYF	TGCGCCAGCACGGGCGGGGGGGCTTCTGGAAACACCATATATTTT
TRBV20-1	TRBD2	.	TRBJ2-7	CSASGLAGVRSYEQYF	TGCAGTGCTAGTGGGTTAGCGGGAGTAAGGTCCTACGAGCAGTACTTC
TRBV3-1/TRBV3-2	.	.	TRBJ2-2	CASSQVLENTGELFF	TGTGCCAGCAGCCAAGTCCTAGAAAACACCGGGGAGCTGTTTTTT